This TCR beta chain was sequenced during a study of blood T cells in healthy people across ages. Study in general: Capturing about one barcoded beta molecule per two T cells was achieved by template switching.

Every sample gave at least 6 micrograms of total RNA when it was extracted. Study-wide findings and caveats: TCR beta diversity per million T cells fell roughly linearly with age.

The use of a sample-barcoded 5' primer and a J-beta primer mix characterized a second PCR of roughly 7 to 11 cycles. A 12-random-nucleotide template-switch adaptor tagged each cDNA molecule. TCRdb processed the 5' RACE reads anew with MiXCR; each CDR3 protein has one entry. The sample lists roughly 2 million distinct CDR3 sequences; about 50% were seen once. Turning to this clonotype: The antigen is undetermined.

The CDR3 totals 15 residues. The germline V gene encodes CDR1 SGDLS and CDR2 YYNGEE. Trimming removed 0 bases from V and 2 bases from J, with 11 bases in between. This rearrangement joins TRBV9 to TRBJ1-2; D not resolved. What was sequenced was blood. The TCR was taken from a woman between 35 and 50 years old in good health. In nucleotides, the CDR3 is TGTGCCAGCAGCGTAGAGGCAGCAAACAACTATGGCTACACCTTC. As protein: CASSVEAANNYGYTF.